Listed here are 23 T cell receptor beta chains from one sample, sequenced in a study of T-cell reconstitution after alpha-beta-depleted transplantation in children. Their cognate antigens are unknown. Unique molecular identifiers featured in how the TCRbeta library was prepared. TCRdb independently ran MiXCR on the PCR reads; one entry per CDR3 protein. The table includes approximately 31,000 distinct CDR3 sequences, 6.4% detected once. Study findings and constraints: Alpha-beta T cells present about two months after transplant were reported to originate from several hundred expanded graft clones.

Sequenced here: peripheral blood, sampled 60 days after TCRalphabeta/CD19-depleted stem cell transplant. Receptor source: a child younger than two who had a stem cell transplant for acute myeloid leukemia, so the T cells may come from the graft donor.

The chain couples TRBV5-8 to TRBJ2-4; 7 bases agree with TRBD1. Unmatched junction bases numbered 7, after V lost 1 base and J lost 3 bases. The CDR3 length is 16 residues. From germline, CDR1 is SGHTS and CDR2 YDEGEE. The CDR3 region is CASSLWGHRGKNIQYF. The CDR3 DNA follows: TGTGCCAGCAGCTTGTGGGGCCACAGGGGCAAAAACATTCAGTACTTC.

The sample holds many counts of this clonotype. The V gene is TRBV10-3, the J gene TRBJ2-5; D remains ambiguous. Trimming cost V 3 bases and J 4 bases, with 15 bases left between them. Germline loops: CDR1 ENHRY, CDR2 SYGVKD. The CDR3 spans 15 residues. The CDR3 loop reads CAISDLYLPGETQYF. The CDR3 DNA sequence: TGTGCCATCAGTGACCTCTACCTCCCAGGAGAGACCCAGTACTTC.

This clonotype was counted many times. The chain recombines TRBV7-9 with TRBJ2-2; D not certain. The V and J ends lost 7 bases and 3 bases respectively, with 6 bases between them. This CDR3 region has 12 residues. Per germline, CDR1 SEHNR and CDR2 FQNEAQ (reference sequence). CDR3 region: CASTKYTGELFF. DNA of the CDR3: TGTGCCAGCACCAAGTACACCGGGGAGCTGTTTTTT.

The gene calls are TRBV7-9 and TRBJ2-1; 8 nucleotides align to TRBD2. The germline V gene encodes CDR1 SEHNR and CDR2 FQNEAQ (reference sequence). The V segment lost 3 bases and the J segment 7 bases; nucleotides outside the gene matches: 5. The CDR3 is 14 amino acids. In DNA form, the CDR3 reads TGTGCCAGCAGCTTGGGGGGACTAGGGAATGAGCAGTTCTTC. As protein: CASSLGGLGNEQFF.

This clonotype was detected many times. This chain joins TRBV24-1 and TRBJ1-5; D not certain. The CDR3 runs 12 residues. Germline CDR1 is KGHDR and CDR2 is SFDVKD. V shed 0 bases and J shed 11 bases, with 7 bases lying between them. CDR3 sequence (DNA): TGTGCCACCAGTGATTTGCGAGGAACCCAGCATTTT. Amino acids: CATSDLRGTQHF.

This clonotype was counted between two and nine times. The chain uses TRBV7-3 and TRBJ2-6; 14 nucleotides match TRBD2. The V segment lost 5 bases and the J segment 4 bases; nucleotides outside the gene matches: 13. Germline lookup yields CDR1 SGHTA and CDR2 FQGTGA. The CDR3 runs 20 residues. The CDR3, as DNA: TGTGCCAGCAGCCCCCGGACTAGCGGGAGGCTAGGGGGAGGGGCCAACGTCCTGACTTTC. Its translation: CASSPRTSGRLGGGANVLTF.

There are many counts of this clonotype. The gene calls are TRBV27 and TRBJ1-6; no definite D call. Trimming took 2 bases from V and 10 from J, leaving 15 bases between them. CDR1 and CDR2 (germline): MNHEY, SMNVEV (reference sequence). This CDR3 comprises 15 residues. CDR3 region: CASSLTRGLGSPLHF. The CDR3 coding sequence is TGTGCCAGCAGTTTAACCAGAGGGCTTGGGTCACCCCTCCACTTT.

This clonotype was found many times. The rearrangement links TRBV25-1 to TRBJ1-2; 9 bases are shared with TRBD1. The CDR3 loop spans 13 amino acids. Germline V gene lookup returns CDR1 MGHDK and CDR2 SYGVNS. The J segment lost 6 bases and the V segment lost 7 bases, leaving 6 bases of the junction unmatched. CDR3: CASKLGQGHGYTF. For the CDR3, the DNA is TGTGCCAGCAAATTGGGACAGGGCCATGGCTACACCTTC.

This clonotype appeared many times. The gene calls are TRBV10-3 and TRBJ2-7; D gene unclear. CDR1 is ENHRY, CDR2 SYGVKD, per germline. The CDR3 has 12 amino acids. With 3 bases removed from V and 4 bases from J, the gap between germline ends came to 7 bases. This CDR3 is CAISEQPYEQYF. In DNA, the CDR3 is TGTGCCATCAGTGAACAGCCTTACGAGCAGTACTTC.

This clonotype is medium-sized by share. The V and J genes are TRBV28 and TRBJ1-1; the D is unclear. The V gene lost 7 bases and the J gene lost 3 bases, with 9 bases spanning the gap. This CDR3 spans 12 amino acids. Germline assignment: CDR1 MDHEN and CDR2 SYDVKM. In nucleotides, the CDR3 is TGTGCCAGCACCATAGTGGACACTGAAGCTTTCTTT. It is translated as CASTIVDTEAFF.

Ten or more counts support this clonotype. V and J are TRBV27 and TRBJ1-5; D gene ambiguous. Looked up from germline, CDR1 is MNHEY and CDR2 is SMNVEV (reference sequence). This CDR3 has 14 residues. Trimming removed 2 bases from V and 3 bases from J, with 8 bases in between. CDR3 DNA sequence: TGTGCCAGCAGTTTAACGGCCATCAATCAGCCCCAGCATTTT. Encoded protein: CASSLTAINQPQHF.

Ten or more counts support this clonotype. This chain uses TRBV15 with TRBJ2-6, with D perhaps matching TRBD1 or TRBD2 (5 bases each). The V end lost 2 bases, the J end lost 0 bases, and 14 bases lay between the germline ends. The CDR3 loop spans 18 amino acids. Looked up from germline, CDR1 is LNHNV and CDR2 is YYDKDF (reference sequence). The CDR3 is CATSRPLGPFSGANVLTF. CDR3 sequence (DNA): TGTGCCACCAGCAGACCCCTGGGACCATTCTCTGGGGCCAACGTCCTGACTTTC.

Ten or more counts support this clonotype. The CDR3 loop is CASSYSLPGTSLGHEQFF. The CDR3, as DNA: TGTGCCAGCAGTTACTCCCTTCCTGGGACTAGCTTGGGCCATGAGCAGTTCTTC. The chain recombines TRBV6-2 or TRBV6-3 with TRBJ2-1; 9 bases map to TRBD2. V shed 0 bases and J 8 bases; nucleotides not matched to a gene: 14. Germline V lookup: CDR1 MNHEY, CDR2 SVGEGT. The CDR3 covers 18 residues.

This clonotype occurred many times. The V call is TRBV25-1, the J call TRBJ2-3, with D tentatively TRBD2 (5 bases). CDR1 MGHDK and CDR2 SYGVNS come from the germline V gene. Trimming cost V 1 base and J 6 bases, with 5 bases left between them. CDR3 size: 12 residues. CDR3 sequence: CASSESGDTQYF. The CDR3 nucleotides read TGTGCCAGCAGTGAATCGGGGGATACGCAGTATTTT.

This clonotype has a count of ten or more. The rearrangement uses TRBV4-2 and TRBJ2-7, with 7 bases fitting TRBD2. Germline V gene sequence: CDR1 LGHNA, CDR2 YNFKEQ. The CDR3 covers 14 residues. V lost 5 bases and J lost 1; bases outside the gene matches: 5. The CDR3 loop is CASSGASGSYEQYF. The CDR3, as DNA: TGTGCCAGCAGCGGGGCTAGCGGATCCTACGAGCAGTACTTC.

The gene calls are TRBV10-3 and TRBJ2-5; the D is unclear. This CDR3 has 13 residues. V lost 7 bases, J lost 2 bases, and 11 bases lay in between. Per germline, CDR1 ENHRY and CDR2 SYGVKD. CDR3: CAINQEGQETQYF. For the CDR3, the DNA is TGTGCCATCAACCAGGAAGGGCAAGAGACCCAGTACTTC.

This clonotype has ten or more counts. The rearrangement joins TRBV7-2 to TRBJ2-6; D gene uncertain. The germline V and J ends were trimmed by 5 bases and 3 bases, with 11 bases remaining between them. CDR3 length: 15 amino acids. Germline V gene sequence: CDR1 SGHTA, CDR2 FQGNSA. CDR3: CASSPRASGANVLTF. In DNA form, the CDR3 reads TGTGCCAGCAGCCCTAGGGCAAGTGGGGCCAACGTCCTGACTTTC.

The table lists this clonotype with a few counts. The chain links TRBV7-9 to TRBJ2-7; the D gene is possibly TRBD1 (5 bases). The V end was cut by 1 base, the J end by 2 bases, with 18 bases between. Germline V gene lookup returns CDR1 SEHNR and CDR2 FQNEAQ (reference sequence). The CDR3 contains 17 residues. The CDR3 sequence: CASSLVSLVDSTYEQYF. CDR3 nucleotides: TGTGCCAGCAGCTTAGTATCTCTGGTCGACAGCACCTACGAGCAGTACTTC. The full variable domain, in which reference TRBV7-9 and TRBJ2-7 provide the parts outside the CDR3, is DTGVSQNPRHKITKRGQNVTFRCDPISEHNRLYWYRQTLGQGPEFLTYFQNEAQLEKSRLLSDRFSAERPKGSFSTLEIQRTEQGDSAMYLCASSLVSLVDSTYEQYFGPGTRLTVT.

This clonotype occurred a few times. This rearrangement joins TRBV20-1 to TRBJ2-7; TRBD2 aligns across 12 bases. The CDR3 spans 17 residues. Germline-derived CDR1 and CDR2 are DFQATT and SNEGSKA (reference sequence). The V and J ends lost 6 bases and 2 bases, in that order; junction bases with no gene match: 14. CDR3 nucleotides: TGCAGTGCCCCTCGACTAGCGGGAGTAGCCCTCCCCTACGAGCAGTACTTC. Translated, it gives CSAPRLAGVALPYEQYF.

Ten or more counts support this clonotype. The chain carries TRBV7-2 and TRBJ2-3; 11 bases match TRBD1. This CDR3 comprises 12 residues. From germline, CDR1 is SGHTA and CDR2 FQGNSA. Trimming removed 11 bases from V and 6 bases from J; junction bases left unmatched: 4. Here the CDR3 DNA reads TGTGCCTGCGGACAGGGGGCCGATACGCAGTATTTT. This translates into CACGQGADTQYF.

This clonotype was seen repeatedly, ten times or more. This chain joins TRBV6-5 and TRBJ1-2; TRBD1 agrees at 9 bases. The CDR3 is 15 residues long. CDR1 and CDR2 from the germline V gene are MNHEY and SVGAGI. V shed 7 bases, J shed 2 bases, and the junction held 8 bases outside the gene matches. The CDR3 DNA reads as TGTGCCAGCACTTCGAGGACAGGGGAAAACTATGGCTACACCTTC. This sequence encodes CASTSRTGENYGYTF.

This clonotype was detected only a few times. J is TRBJ2-1 and V is TRBV27; D is undetermined. V shed 6 bases and J shed 8 bases, with 11 bases lying between them. Germline V gene data show CDR1 as MNHEY and CDR2 as SMNVEV (reference sequence). This CDR3 is built from 12 residues. The CDR3 DNA follows: TGTGCCAGCAGCTTCCACCGGGATGAGCAGTTCTTC. This encodes CASSFHRDEQFF.

Ten or more counts support this clonotype. The chain is built from TRBV4-2 and TRBJ1-2; D remains ambiguous. The ends were cut back, 3 bases at V and 4 bases at J, with 6 bases in the middle. The CDR3 contains 12 residues. Germline CDR1 LGHNA, CDR2 YNFKEQ. The CDR3 is CASSQGPYGYTF. In DNA form, the CDR3 reads TGTGCCAGCAGCCAGGGCCCCTATGGCTACACCTTC.